The 6 T cell receptor beta chains listed next were all sequenced from one sample in a study of blood T cell repertoires in COVID-19. The table came from immunoSEQ multiplex PCR; TCRdb's copy has only in-frame clones and leaves some out. The sample lists about 140,000 clones; around 86% were seen once. The sample consisted of peripheral blood. All receptors derive from a human donor in a cohort sampled during active COVID-19.

This chain joins TRBV3-1 (or the pseudogene TRBV3-2) and TRBJ2-7; possible D gene TRBD1, 6 bases. Germline V lookup: CDR1 LGHDT, CDR2 YNNKEL (reference sequence). The CDR3 is made up of 15 amino acids. Trimming pared 1 base from V and 3 bases from J, leaving 13 bases between. CDR3 sequence: CASSQGQVANYEQYF. Here the CDR3 DNA reads TGTGCCAGCAGCCAAGGACAGGTTGCGAACTACGAGCAGTACTTC.

CDR3 amino acids: CASTRPGRNPYEQYF. The CDR3 bases are TGTGCCAGCACCCGACCGGGAAGAAACCCCTACGAGCAGTACTTC. The chain uses TRBV9 and TRBJ2-7, with D maybe TRBD2 (5 bases). Deletions cut 6 bases from V and 2 bases from J, with 18 bases between. Per the germline V gene, CDR1 is SGDLS and CDR2 is YYNGEE. The CDR3 runs 15 residues.

V gene TRBV30 combines with J gene TRBJ2-7, with D perhaps matching TRBD1 (6 bases). The germline gives CDR1 GTSNPN, CDR2 SVGIG (reference sequence). Trimming removed 3 bases from V and 3 bases from J, with 15 bases in between. The CDR3 length is 14 residues. This CDR3 is CAWSPAQGNYEQYF. The DNA of the CDR3 is TGTGCCTGGAGCCCCGCCCAGGGGAACTACGAGCAGTACTTC. Looking up the rest from reference TRBV30 and TRBJ2-7 gives the full variable domain: SQTIHQWPATLVQPVGSPLSLECTVEGTSNPNLYWYRQAAGRGLQLLFYSVGIGQISSEVPQNLSASRPQDRQFILSSKKLLLSDSGFYLCAWSPAQGNYEQYFGPGTRLTVT.

The CDR3 DNA reads as TGTGCCAGCAGCTTAGCTAGGGGGATTAAGGAGACCCAGTACTTC. Encoded protein: CASSLARGIKETQYF. The chain joins TRBV7-2 to TRBJ2-5; a weak D match, TRBD1 (6 bases). V gave up 0 bases and J gave up 5 bases, with 13 bases separating them. Germline loops: CDR1 SGHTA, CDR2 FQGNSA. The CDR3 is made up of 15 amino acids.

This chain connects TRBV11-2 to TRBJ2-5, with TRBD1 identical over 8 bases. CDR1 SGHAT and CDR2 FQNNGV come from the germline V gene. Losses at the gene ends were 0 bases for V and 1 base for J; bases not matched to a gene: 13. The CDR3 consists of 19 residues. As DNA, the CDR3 is TGTGCCAGCAGCTTAGATGGGGCAGGGGGCGGAATCCTCCAAGAGACCCAGTACTTC. Protein: CASSLDGAGGGILQETQYF.

The rearrangement uses TRBV9 and TRBJ1-4; tentatively, D is TRBD1 (5 bases). The length of the CDR3 is 15 residues. V was pared by 0 bases and J by 3 bases, with 9 bases between. Germline CDR1 is SGDLS and CDR2 is YYNGEE. Here the CDR3 DNA reads TGTGCCAGCAGCGTAGCACAGGATCCTAATGAAAAACTGTTTTTT. Translating gives CASSVAQDPNEKLFF.